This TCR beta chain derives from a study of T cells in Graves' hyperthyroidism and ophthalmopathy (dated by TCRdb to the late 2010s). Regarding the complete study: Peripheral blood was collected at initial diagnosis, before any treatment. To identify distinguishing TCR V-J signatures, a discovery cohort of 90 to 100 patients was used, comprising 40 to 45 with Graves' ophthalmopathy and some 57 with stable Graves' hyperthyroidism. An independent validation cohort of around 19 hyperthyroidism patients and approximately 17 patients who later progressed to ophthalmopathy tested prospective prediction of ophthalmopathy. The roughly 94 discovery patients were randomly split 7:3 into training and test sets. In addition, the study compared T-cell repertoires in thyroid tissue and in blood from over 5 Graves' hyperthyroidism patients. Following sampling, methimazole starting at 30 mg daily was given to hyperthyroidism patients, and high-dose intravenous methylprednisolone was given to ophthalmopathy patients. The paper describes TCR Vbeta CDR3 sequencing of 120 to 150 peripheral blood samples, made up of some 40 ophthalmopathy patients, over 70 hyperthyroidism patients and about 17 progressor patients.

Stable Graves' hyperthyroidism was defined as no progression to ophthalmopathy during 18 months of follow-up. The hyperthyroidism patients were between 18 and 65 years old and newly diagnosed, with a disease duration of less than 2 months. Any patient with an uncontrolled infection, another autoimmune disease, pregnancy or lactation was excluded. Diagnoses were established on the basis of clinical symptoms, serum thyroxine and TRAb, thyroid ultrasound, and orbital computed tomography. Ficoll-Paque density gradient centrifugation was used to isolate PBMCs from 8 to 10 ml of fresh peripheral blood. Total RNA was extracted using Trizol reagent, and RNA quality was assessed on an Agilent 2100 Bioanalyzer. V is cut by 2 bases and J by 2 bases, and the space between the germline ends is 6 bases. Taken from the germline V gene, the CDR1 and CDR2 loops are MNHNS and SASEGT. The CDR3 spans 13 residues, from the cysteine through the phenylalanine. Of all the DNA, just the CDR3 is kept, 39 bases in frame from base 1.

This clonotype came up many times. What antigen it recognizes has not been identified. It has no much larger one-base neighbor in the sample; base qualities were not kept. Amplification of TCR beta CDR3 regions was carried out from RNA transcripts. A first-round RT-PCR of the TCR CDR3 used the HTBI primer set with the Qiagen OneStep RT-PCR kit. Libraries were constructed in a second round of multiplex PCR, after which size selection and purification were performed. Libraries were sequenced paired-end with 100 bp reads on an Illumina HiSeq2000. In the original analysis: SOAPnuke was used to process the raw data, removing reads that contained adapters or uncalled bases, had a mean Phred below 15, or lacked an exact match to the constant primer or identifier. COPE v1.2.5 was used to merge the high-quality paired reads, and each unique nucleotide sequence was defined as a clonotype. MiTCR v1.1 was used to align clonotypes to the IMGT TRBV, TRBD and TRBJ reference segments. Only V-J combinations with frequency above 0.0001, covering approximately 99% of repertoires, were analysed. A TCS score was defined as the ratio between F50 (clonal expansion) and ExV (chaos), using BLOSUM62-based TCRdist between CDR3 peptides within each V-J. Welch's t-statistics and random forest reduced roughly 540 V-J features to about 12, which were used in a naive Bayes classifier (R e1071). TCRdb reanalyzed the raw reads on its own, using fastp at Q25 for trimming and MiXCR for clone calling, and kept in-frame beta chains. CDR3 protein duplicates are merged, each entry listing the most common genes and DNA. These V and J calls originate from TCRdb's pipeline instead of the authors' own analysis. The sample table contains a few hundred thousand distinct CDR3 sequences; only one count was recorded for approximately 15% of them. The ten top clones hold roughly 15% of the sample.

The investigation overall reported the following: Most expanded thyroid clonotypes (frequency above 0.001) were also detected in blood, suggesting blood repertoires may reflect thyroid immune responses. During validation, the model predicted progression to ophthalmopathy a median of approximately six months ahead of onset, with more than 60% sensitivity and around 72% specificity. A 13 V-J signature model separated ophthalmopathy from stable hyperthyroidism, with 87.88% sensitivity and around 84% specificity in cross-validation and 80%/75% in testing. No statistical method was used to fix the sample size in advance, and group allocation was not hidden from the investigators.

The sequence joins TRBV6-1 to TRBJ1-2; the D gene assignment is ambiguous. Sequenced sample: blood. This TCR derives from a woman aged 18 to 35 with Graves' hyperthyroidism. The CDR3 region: CASSEKRNYGYTF. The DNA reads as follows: TGTGCCAGCAGTGAAAAAAGGAACTATGGCTACACCTTC.